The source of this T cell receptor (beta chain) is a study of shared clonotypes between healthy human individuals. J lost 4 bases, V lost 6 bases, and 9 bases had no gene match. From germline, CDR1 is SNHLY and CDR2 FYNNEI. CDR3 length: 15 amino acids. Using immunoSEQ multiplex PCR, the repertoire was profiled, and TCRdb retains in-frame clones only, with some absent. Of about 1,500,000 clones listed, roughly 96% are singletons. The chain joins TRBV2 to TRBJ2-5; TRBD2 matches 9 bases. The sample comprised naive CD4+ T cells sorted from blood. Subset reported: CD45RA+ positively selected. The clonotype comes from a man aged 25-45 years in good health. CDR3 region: CASRPRLAAGETQYF. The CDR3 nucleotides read TGTGCCAGCAGGCCAAGACTAGCGGCCGGAGAGACCCAGTACTTC.